This TCR beta chain originates from a study of T cell responses to AZD1222 COVID-19 vaccine. For the study at large: Pooling was applied to second doses at about 4 or about 12 weeks. Study findings and constraints: Spike-wide vaccine-associated CD4 TCRs dominated at 160-218 and 743-854. Only a handful of AZD1222 recipients, several in all, had baseline seropositivity. The donors showed a predominance of white British ancestry and of females, with possible underestimation of clonal diversity.

Generated by immunoSEQ multiplex PCR, the TCRdb table keeps only in-frame clones and is missing some. The sample consists of 160,000 or so clones, around nine tenths of them appearing once. V lost 4 bases, J lost 7 bases, and 8 bases lay in between. This CDR3 spans 11 amino acids. Germline CDR1 is GTSNPN and CDR2 is SVGIG (reference sequence). Note on this clone: What it binds is not known.

The TCR sequence derives from an adult in good health. The genes are TRBV30 and TRBJ2-1; D remains unclear. The starting material was peripheral blood, obtained on day 0 of AZD1222 vaccination. CDR3 coding DNA: TGTGCCTGGAAAAGGGTTAATGAGCAGTTCTTC. Its protein product is CAWKRVNEQFF.